This T cell receptor beta chain was identified in a study of blood T cell repertoires in COVID-19. Study context: Sample material is recorded as cDNA or gDNA derived from T cells, B-cell-depleted T cells, or PBMCs.

The repertoire was sequenced with immunoSEQ multiplex PCR; TCRdb's copy has only in-frame clones and lacks some. Found here are fewer than 200,000 clones, almost 85% of them singletons; the top ten hold about 20%. Trimming pared 3 bases from V and 5 bases from J, leaving 20 bases between. Germline V CDR1 and CDR2: LNHDA, SQIVND (reference sequence). The length of the CDR3 is 16 residues. The chain carries TRBV19 and TRBJ2-7; weak D call: TRBD2 (6 bases). The sample consisted of peripheral blood. This TCR was recovered from an elderly woman with acute or convalescent COVID-19. CDR3 protein: CASSIKSSGLRDEQYF. The CDR3 bases are TGTGCCAGTAGTATTAAAAGTAGCGGCCTTCGGGACGAGCAGTACTTC.